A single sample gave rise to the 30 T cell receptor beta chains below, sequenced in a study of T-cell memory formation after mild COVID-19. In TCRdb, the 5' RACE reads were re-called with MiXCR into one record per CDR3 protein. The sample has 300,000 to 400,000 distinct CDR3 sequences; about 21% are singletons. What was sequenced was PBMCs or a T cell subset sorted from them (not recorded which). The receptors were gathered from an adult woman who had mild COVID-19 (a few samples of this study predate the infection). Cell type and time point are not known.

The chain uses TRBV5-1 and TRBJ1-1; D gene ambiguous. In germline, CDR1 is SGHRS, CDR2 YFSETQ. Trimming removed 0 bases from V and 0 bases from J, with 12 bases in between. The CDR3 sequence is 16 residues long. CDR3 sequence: CASSLVGGPMNTEAFF. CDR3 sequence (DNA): TGCGCCAGCAGCTTGGTAGGCGGACCGATGAACACTGAAGCTTTCTTT.

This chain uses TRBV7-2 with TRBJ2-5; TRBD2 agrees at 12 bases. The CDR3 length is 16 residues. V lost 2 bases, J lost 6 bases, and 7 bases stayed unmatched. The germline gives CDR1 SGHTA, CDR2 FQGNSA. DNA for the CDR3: TGTGCCAGCAGCTTAATGGCTAGCGGGGGGGTACAGACCCAGTACTTC. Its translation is CASSLMASGGVQTQYF.

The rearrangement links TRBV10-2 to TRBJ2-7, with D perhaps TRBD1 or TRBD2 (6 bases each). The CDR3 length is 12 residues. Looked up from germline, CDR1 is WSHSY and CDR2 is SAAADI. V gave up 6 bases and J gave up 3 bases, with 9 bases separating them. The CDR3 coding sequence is TGCGCCAGCAGCGGGGGCCTCTACGAGCAGTACTTC. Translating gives CASSGGLYEQYF.

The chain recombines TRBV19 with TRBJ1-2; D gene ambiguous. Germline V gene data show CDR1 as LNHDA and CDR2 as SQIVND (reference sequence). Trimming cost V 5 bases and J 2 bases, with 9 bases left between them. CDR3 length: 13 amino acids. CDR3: CASSFDLNYGYTF. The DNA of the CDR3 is TGTGCCAGTAGTTTCGACCTCAACTATGGCTACACCTTC.

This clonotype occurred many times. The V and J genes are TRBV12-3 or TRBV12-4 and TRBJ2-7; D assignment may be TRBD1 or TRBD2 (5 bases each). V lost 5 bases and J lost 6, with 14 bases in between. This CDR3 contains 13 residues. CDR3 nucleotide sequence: TGTGCCAGCAGTCCCAGTGGGGGACGCGAGCAGTACTTC. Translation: CASSPSGGREQYF.

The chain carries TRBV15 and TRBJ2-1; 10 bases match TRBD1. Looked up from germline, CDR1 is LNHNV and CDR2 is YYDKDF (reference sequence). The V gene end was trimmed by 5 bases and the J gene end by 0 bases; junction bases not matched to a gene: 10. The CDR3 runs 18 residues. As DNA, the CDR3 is TGTGCCACCAGCCTCTTAGGGACAGGGGCTAGCTCCTACAATGAGCAGTTCTTC. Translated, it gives CATSLLGTGASSYNEQFF.

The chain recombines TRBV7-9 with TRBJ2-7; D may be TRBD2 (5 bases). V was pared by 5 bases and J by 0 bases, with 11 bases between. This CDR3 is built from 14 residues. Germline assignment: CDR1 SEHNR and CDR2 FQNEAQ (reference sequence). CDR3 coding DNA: TGTGCCAGCAGCATAACCGGGGACTCCTACGAGCAGTACTTC. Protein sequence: CASSITGDSYEQYF. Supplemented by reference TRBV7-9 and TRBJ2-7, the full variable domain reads DTGVSQNPRHKITKRGQNVTFRCDPISEHNRLYWYRQTLGQGPEFLTYFQNEAQLEKSRLLSDRFSAERPKGSFSTLEIQRTEQGDSAMYLCASSITGDSYEQYFGPGTRLTVT.

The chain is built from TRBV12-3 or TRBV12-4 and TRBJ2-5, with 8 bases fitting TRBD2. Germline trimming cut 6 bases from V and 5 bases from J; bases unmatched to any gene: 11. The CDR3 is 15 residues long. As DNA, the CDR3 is TGTGCCAGCAGCACCCTCACGGGGGGGCCGGAGACCCAGTACTTC. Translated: CASSTLTGGPETQYF.

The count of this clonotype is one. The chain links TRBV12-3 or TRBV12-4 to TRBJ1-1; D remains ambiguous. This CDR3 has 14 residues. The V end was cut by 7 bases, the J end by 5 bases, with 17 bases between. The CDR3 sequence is CASTLRAGRTEAFF. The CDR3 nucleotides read TGTGCCAGCACTTTGAGGGCGGGAAGGACTGAAGCTTTCTTT.

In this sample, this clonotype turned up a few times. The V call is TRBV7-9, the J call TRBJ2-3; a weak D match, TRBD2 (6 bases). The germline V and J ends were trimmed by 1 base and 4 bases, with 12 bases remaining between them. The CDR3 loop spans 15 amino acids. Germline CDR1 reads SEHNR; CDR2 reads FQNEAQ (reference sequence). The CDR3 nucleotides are TGTGCCAGCAGCTTAGGCGGGATGGTCCCAGATACGCAGTATTTT. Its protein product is CASSLGGMVPDTQYF.

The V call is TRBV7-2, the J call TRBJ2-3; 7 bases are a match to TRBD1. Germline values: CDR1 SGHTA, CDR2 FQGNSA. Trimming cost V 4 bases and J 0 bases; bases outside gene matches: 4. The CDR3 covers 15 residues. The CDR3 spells CASSSGGPSTDTQYF. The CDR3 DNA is TGTGCCAGCAGCTCAGGGGGACCTAGCACAGATACGCAGTATTTT.

The chain's CDR3 is CASSQEKGLNTEAFF. In DNA, the CDR3 is TGTGCCAGCAGCCAAGAAAAGGGATTGAACACTGAAGCTTTCTTT. The chain links TRBV14 to TRBJ1-1; no reliable D call. Trimming stripped 0 bases from V and 0 bases from J, with 8 bases between. The CDR3 is 15 residues long. Per germline, CDR1 SGHDN and CDR2 FVKESK.

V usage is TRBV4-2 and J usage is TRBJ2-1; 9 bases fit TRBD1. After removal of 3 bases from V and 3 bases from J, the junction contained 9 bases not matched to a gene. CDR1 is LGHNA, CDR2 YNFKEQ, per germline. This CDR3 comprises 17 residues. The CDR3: CASSQLPGQGYYNEQFF. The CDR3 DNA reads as TGTGCCAGCAGCCAGTTGCCGGGACAGGGCTACTACAATGAGCAGTTCTTC.

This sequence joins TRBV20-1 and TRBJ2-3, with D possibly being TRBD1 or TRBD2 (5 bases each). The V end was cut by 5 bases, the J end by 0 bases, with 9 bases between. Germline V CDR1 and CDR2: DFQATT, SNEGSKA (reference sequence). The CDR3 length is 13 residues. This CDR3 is CSAPGPSTDTQYF. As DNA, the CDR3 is TGCAGTGCTCCGGGACCAAGCACAGATACGCAGTATTTT.

CDR3 residues: CASSLGLDRGEQFF. In DNA, the CDR3 is TGTGCCAGCAGCTTAGGACTAGACAGGGGTGAGCAGTTCTTC. The J gene is TRBJ2-1, the V gene TRBV7-2; 8 nucleotides align to TRBD1. Germline V lookup: CDR1 SGHTA, CDR2 FQGNSA. The CDR3 totals 14 residues. The V gene end was trimmed by 1 base and the J gene end by 9 bases; junction bases not matched to a gene: 5.

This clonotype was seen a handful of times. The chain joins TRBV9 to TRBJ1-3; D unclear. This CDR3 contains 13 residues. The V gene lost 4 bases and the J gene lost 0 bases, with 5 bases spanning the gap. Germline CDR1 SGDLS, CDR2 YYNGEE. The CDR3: CASSSDSGNTIYF. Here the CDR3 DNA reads TGTGCCAGCAGCTCCGACTCTGGAAACACCATATATTTT.

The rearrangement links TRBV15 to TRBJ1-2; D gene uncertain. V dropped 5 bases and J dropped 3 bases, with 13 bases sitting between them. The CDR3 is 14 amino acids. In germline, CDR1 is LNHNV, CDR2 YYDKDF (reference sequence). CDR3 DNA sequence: TGTGCCACCAGCGACGGACCTGGGGACTATGGCTACACCTTC. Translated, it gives CATSDGPGDYGYTF.

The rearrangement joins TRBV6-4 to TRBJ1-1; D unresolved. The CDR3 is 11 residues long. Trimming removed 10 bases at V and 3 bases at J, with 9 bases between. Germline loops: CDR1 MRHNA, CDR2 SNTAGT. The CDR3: CATTIDTEAFF. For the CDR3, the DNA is TGTGCCACCACCATTGACACTGAAGCTTTCTTT.

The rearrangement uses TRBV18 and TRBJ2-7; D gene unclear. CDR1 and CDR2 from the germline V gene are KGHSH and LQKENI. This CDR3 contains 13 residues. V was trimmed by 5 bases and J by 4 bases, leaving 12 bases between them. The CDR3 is CASSFSVGYEQYF. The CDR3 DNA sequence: TGTGCCAGCTCATTTTCAGTGGGTTACGAGCAGTACTTC.

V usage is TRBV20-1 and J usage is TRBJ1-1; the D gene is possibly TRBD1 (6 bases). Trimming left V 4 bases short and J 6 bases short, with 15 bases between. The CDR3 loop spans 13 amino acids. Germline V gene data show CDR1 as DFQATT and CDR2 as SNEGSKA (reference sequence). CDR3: CSATSPGTSEAFF. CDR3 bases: TGCAGTGCTACCTCCCCCGGGACATCTGAAGCTTTCTTT.

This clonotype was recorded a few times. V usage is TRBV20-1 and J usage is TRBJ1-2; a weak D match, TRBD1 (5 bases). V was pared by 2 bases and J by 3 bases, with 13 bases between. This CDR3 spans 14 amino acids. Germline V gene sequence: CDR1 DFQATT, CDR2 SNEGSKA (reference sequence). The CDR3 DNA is TGCAGTGCTAGAAAGGTCGACAGAGACTATGGCTACACCTTC. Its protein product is CSARKVDRDYGYTF.

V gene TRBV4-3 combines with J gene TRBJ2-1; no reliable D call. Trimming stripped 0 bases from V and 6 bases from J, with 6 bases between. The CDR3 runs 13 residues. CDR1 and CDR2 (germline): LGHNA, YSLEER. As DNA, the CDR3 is TGCGCCAGCAGCCAAGATTCAGGCAATGAGCAGTTCTTC. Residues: CASSQDSGNEQFF.

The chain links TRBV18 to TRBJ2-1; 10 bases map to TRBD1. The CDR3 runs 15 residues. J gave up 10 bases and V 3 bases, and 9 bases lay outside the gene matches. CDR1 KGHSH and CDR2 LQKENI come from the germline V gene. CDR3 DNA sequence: TGTGCCAGCTCACCCCGGACAGGGGGATCGGAGGAGCAGTTCTTC. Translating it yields CASSPRTGGSEEQFF.

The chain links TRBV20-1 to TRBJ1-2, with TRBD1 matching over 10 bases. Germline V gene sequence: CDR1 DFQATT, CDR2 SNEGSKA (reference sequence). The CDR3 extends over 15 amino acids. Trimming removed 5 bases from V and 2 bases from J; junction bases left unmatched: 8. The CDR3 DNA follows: TGCAGTGCTCCCGCCAAGGACAGGGGGAACTATGGCTACACCTTC. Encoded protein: CSAPAKDRGNYGYTF.

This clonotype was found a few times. CDR3 in DNA: TGTGCCAGCTCACCGATACTGATAGGCTCCTACAATGAGCAGTTCTTC. Translating gives CASSPILIGSYNEQFF. This chain links TRBV18 with TRBJ2-1; D is ambiguous. The CDR3 runs to 16 residues. V dropped 3 bases and J dropped 0 bases, with 12 bases sitting between them. The germline V gene has CDR1 KGHSH and CDR2 LQKENI.

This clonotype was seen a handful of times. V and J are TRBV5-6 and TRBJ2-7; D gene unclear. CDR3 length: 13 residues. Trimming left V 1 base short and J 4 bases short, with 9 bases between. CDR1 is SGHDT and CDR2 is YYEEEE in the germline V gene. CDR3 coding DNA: TGTGCCAGCAGCTTGATGGATTTATACGAGCAGTACTTC. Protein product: CASSLMDLYEQYF.

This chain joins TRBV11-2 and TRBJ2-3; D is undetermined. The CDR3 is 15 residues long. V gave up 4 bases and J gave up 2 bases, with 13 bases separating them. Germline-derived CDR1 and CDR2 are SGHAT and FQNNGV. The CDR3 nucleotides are TGTGCCAGCAGCTCTAATCGGGCGTCCACAGATACGCAGTATTTT. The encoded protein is CASSSNRASTDTQYF.

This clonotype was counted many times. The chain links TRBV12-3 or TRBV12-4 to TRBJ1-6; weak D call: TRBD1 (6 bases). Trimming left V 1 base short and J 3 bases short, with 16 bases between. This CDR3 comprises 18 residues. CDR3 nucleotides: TGTGCCAGCAGTTTAGTCCGAGGGGGGGCCATCTATAATTCACCCCTCCACTTT. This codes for CASSLVRGGAIYNSPLHF.

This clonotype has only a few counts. The CDR3 sequence is CASSPGSSGSPLHF. The DNA of the CDR3 is TGTGCCAGCAGCCCGGGGAGTTCTGGTTCACCCCTCCACTTT. V usage is TRBV12-3 or TRBV12-4 and J usage is TRBJ1-6; the D is unclear. V lost 6 bases to trimming and J lost 9 bases, with 15 bases between them. CDR3 size: 14 residues.

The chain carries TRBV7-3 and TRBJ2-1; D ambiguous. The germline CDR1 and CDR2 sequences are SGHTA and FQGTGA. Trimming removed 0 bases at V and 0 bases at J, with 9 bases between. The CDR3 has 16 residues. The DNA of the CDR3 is TGTGCCAGCAGCTTAACGGGTCCTAGCTCCTACAATGAGCAGTTCTTC. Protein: CASSLTGPSSYNEQFF.